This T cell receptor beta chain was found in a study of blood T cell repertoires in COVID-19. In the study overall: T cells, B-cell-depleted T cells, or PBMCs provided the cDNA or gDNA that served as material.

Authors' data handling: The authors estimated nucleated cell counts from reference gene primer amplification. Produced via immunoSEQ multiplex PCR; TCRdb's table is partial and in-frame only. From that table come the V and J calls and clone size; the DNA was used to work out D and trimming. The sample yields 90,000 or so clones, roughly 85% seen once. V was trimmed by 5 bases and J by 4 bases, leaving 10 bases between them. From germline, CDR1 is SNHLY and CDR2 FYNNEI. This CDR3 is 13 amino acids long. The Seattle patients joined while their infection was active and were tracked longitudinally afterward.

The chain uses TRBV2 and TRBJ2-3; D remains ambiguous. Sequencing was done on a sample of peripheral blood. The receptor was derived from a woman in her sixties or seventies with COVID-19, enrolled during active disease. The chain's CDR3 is CASSPPPADTQYF. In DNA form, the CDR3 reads TGTGCCAGCAGTCCCCCCCCCGCAGATACGCAGTATTTT.